These T cell receptor beta chains were read from a single sample in a study of shared clonotypes between healthy human individuals. Generated by immunoSEQ multiplex PCR, the TCRdb table keeps only in-frame clones and is missing some. Found here are over 400,000 clones, about 72% of them singletons; the top ten hold about 11%. Sequencing was done on a sample of PBMCs. These receptors were collected from a woman aged 40 to 49 in good health. Some clones in this sample may be carry-over from other donors' samples. CDR3s leave out the opening cysteine and the closing phenylalanine or tryptophan. D genes are given only for firm matches.

TRBV10-3,11,.,ATINRDTDTQY
TRBV5-1,12,.,ASSLGTGIQPQH
TRBV4-3,13,.,ASSQDQTTNEKLF
TRBV28,13,.,ASREDKGWGTEAF
TRBV10-1,12,TRBD2,ASSGTSGQETQY
TRBV27,14,TRBD1,ASSSSGTAKNEKLF
TRBV9,12,TRBD1,ASSEDRGNQPQH
TRBV2,13,TRBD1,ASSRDRGYTGELF
TRBV7-8,11,.,ASSPPGSREQF
TRBV30,11,.,AWRGQNTGELF
TRBV2,12,.,ASSWSRSGNTIY
TRBV6-6,13,.,ASSYGLSYPYGYT
TRBV7-9,11,.,ASSFPVQETQY
TRBV30,13,TRBD1,AWSVSRQGNTEAF
TRBV19,11,.,ASTGTAMEGYT
TRBV5-4,14,.,ASSSGPDPTTNTQY
TRBV18,12,TRBD2,ASSPPAGVNEQF
TRBV28,14,TRBD2,ASGNPLSGKYNEQF